This T cell receptor beta chain derives from a study of shared clonotypes between healthy human individuals. The germline V gene has CDR1 SGHNT and CDR2 YYREEE (reference sequence). The CDR3 sequence is 16 residues long. V gave up 0 bases and J gave up 7 bases, with 19 bases separating them. A remark on this clone: Its antigen is as yet unknown.

The assay was immunoSEQ multiplex PCR, and TCRdb's table has in-frame clones only and misses some. The table has hundreds of thousands of clones, about 95% seen once. Study-level findings and limits: Relative to clonotypes present in all four donors, those not shared had lower generation probabilities.

Only CD45RO-negative cells positively selected for CCR7 counted as naive CD8 cells, so terminally differentiated effector memory CD45RA+ cells were excluded. The clonotype originates from a woman younger than 45 in good health. The sequencing input was naive CD8+ T cells sorted from blood. The V and J genes are TRBV5-4 and TRBJ1-2; D is ambiguous. The CDR3 sequence: CASSLAARIWSSGYTF. CDR3 nucleotide sequence: TGTGCCAGCAGCTTGGCGGCCCGGATTTGGTCCTCTGGCTACACCTTC.